These 16 T cell receptor beta chains came from one sample sequenced in a study of PD-L1 blockade in urothelial cancer. The sample's time point: pretreatment peripheral blood. Some clones are missing from TCRdb's copy, which holds only in-frame ones; the method was immunoSEQ multiplex PCR. In the table there are about 85,000 clones, more than 75% of which are singletons. This sample comprised PBMCs, obtained around atezolizumab (anti-PD-L1) treatment. These receptors were collected from a man between 60 and 70 years old with urothelial cancer.

The J gene is TRBJ2-1, the V gene TRBV7-6; 8 nucleotides match TRBD2. V trimming: 1 base; J trimming: 6 bases; junction bases outside the gene matches: 2. Germline CDR1 and CDR2: SGHVS and FNYEAQ. The CDR3 consists of 14 residues. CDR3 region: CASSLGGGINEQFF. CDR3 DNA sequence: TGTGCCAGCAGCTTAGGCGGGGGGATCAATGAGCAGTTCTTC.

This clone appeared a single time. The V call is TRBV28, the J call TRBJ2-7, with a possible D match to TRBD1 (6 bases). Trimming pared 4 bases from V and 1 base from J, leaving 14 bases between. Germline V CDR1 and CDR2: MDHEN, SYDVKM. This CDR3 comprises 15 residues. As DNA, the CDR3 is TGTGCCAGCAGTTCCCCAGGGGCGAATTCCTACGAGCAGTACTTC. It encodes CASSSPGANSYEQYF.

V and J are TRBV12-5 and TRBJ1-3; tentative D call: TRBD1 (5 bases). The germline V gene encodes CDR1 LGHNT and CDR2 FRNRAP. Trimming shortened V by 3 bases and J by 0 bases, and 15 bases separated the two germline ends. This CDR3 is built from 17 residues. The CDR3 DNA follows: TGTGCTAGTGGTTTAAAGTCAGGACAACTCTCTGGAAACACCATATATTTT. This encodes CASGLKSGQLSGNTIYF.

The rearrangement joins TRBV5-1 to TRBJ1-5, with TRBD1 as a possible D gene (6 bases). The germline V and J ends were trimmed by 7 bases and 6 bases, with 17 bases remaining between them. The CDR3 is 14 residues long. CDR1 is SGHRS, CDR2 YFSETQ, per germline. CDR3 amino acids: CASGPGGAGQPQHF. The CDR3 nucleotides are TGCGCCAGCGGACCCGGGGGGGCAGGTCAGCCCCAGCATTTT.

The CDR3 DNA is TGTGCCTGGAGGGGGGACAGATACAATGAGCAGTTCTTC. This encodes CAWRGDRYNEQFF. The chain links TRBV30 to TRBJ2-1, with 7 positions matching TRBD1. Germline assignment: CDR1 GTSNPN and CDR2 SVGIG (reference sequence). Trimming removed 3 bases from V and 4 bases from J; junction bases left unmatched: 3. The length of the CDR3 is 13 residues. Filled out from reference TRBV30 and TRBJ2-1, the complete variable domain reads SQTIHQWPATLVQPVGSPLSLECTVEGTSNPNLYWYRQAAGRGLQLLFYSVGIGQISSEVPQNLSASRPQDRQFILSSKKLLLSDSGFYLCAWRGDRYNEQFFGPGTRLTVL.

The chain links TRBV15 to TRBJ1-4; no clear D gene. CDR1 is LNHNV and CDR2 is YYDKDF in the germline V gene (reference sequence). Trimming cost V 0 bases and J 15 bases, with 14 bases left between them. The CDR3 covers 13 residues. This CDR3 is CATSRDQRERVFF. CDR3 nucleotides: TGTGCCACCAGCAGAGATCAGCGGGAACGGGTGTTTTTT.

The CDR3 spells CASTGQHYNEQFF. The CDR3 DNA reads as TGTGCCAGCACGGGACAGCACTACAATGAGCAGTTCTTC. The genes are TRBV5-4 and TRBJ2-1; 7 bases align to TRBD1. Looked up from germline, CDR1 is SGHNT and CDR2 is YYREEE (reference sequence). The CDR3 extends over 13 amino acids. J was trimmed by 3 bases and V by 6 bases; bases with no gene match: 3.

V is TRBV9 and J is TRBJ1-4; 7 nucleotides match TRBD1. Germline-derived CDR1 and CDR2 are SGDLS and YYNGEE. CDR3 length: 17 residues. The junction had 11 bases not matched to a gene; V was cut back by 4 bases and J by 2 bases. The CDR3 loop is CASSTPTGIATNEKLFF. The CDR3 nucleotides are TGTGCCAGCAGCACCCCGACAGGGATAGCGACTAATGAAAAACTGTTTTTT.

This rearrangement joins TRBV27 to TRBJ1-5; the D gene is possibly TRBD1 (6 bases). The V gene's germline CDR1 is MNHEY and CDR2 SMNVEV (reference sequence). The V end was cut by 6 bases, the J end by 9 bases, with 21 bases between. The length of the CDR3 is 15 residues. In DNA, the CDR3 is TGTGCCAGCAGCAAAACTGGACAGAACATTCGGCCCCAGCATTTT. Translation: CASSKTGQNIRPQHF.

The CDR3 DNA sequence: TGCGCCAGCAGCCAAGGGGCGGGAGTTAGCTCCTACAATGAGCAGTTCTTC. The encoded protein is CASSQGAGVSSYNEQFF. This chain links TRBV4-3 with TRBJ2-1; 7 nucleotides align to TRBD2. The J segment lost 0 bases and the V segment lost 1 base, leaving 6 bases of the junction unmatched. The CDR3 has 17 amino acids. Germline CDR1 is LGHNA and CDR2 is YSLEER.

This clone was detected only once. V is TRBV5-4 and J is TRBJ2-7; D may be TRBD1 (5 bases). Germline lookup yields CDR1 SGHNT and CDR2 YYREEE (reference sequence). The length of the CDR3 is 14 residues. The V and J ends lost 3 bases and 2 bases respectively, with 12 bases between them. The CDR3 region is CASSWPGIPYEQYF. The CDR3 nucleotides read TGTGCCAGCAGCTGGCCAGGGATACCCTACGAGCAGTACTTC.

The rearrangement uses TRBV29-1 and TRBJ1-4; D remains ambiguous. CDR3 length equals 14 residues. Trimming stripped 6 bases from V and 0 bases from J, with 11 bases between. CDR1 and CDR2 from the germline V gene are SQVTM and ANQGSEA. DNA of the CDR3: TGCAGCGTGGAGGGAGGACCAACTAATGAAAAACTGTTTTTT. The encoded protein is CSVEGGPTNEKLFF.

The genes are TRBV30 and TRBJ1-2; D might be TRBD1 (6 bases). V was clipped by 5 bases and J by 2 bases, with 15 bases between them. The CDR3 is 14 residues long. The V gene's germline CDR1 is GTSNPN and CDR2 SVGIG (reference sequence). CDR3 residues: CAWDPAGANYGYTF. The CDR3 coding sequence is TGTGCCTGGGACCCCGCAGGGGCGAACTATGGCTACACCTTC. Supplemented by reference TRBV30 and TRBJ1-2, the full variable domain reads SQTIHQWPATLVQPVGSPLSLECTVEGTSNPNLYWYRQAAGRGLQLLFYSVGIGQISSEVPQNLSASRPQDRQFILSSKKLLLSDSGFYLCAWDPAGANYGYTFGSGTRLTVV.

The chain uses TRBV28 and TRBJ2-1; D perhaps matches TRBD2 (6 bases). The V and J ends lost 1 base and 1 base respectively, with 8 bases between them. The CDR3 is made up of 15 amino acids. Germline V gene lookup returns CDR1 MDHEN and CDR2 SYDVKM. In nucleotides, the CDR3 is TGTGCCAGCAGTTTATCGGGGGAATCCTACAATGAGCAGTTCTTC. Amino acid sequence: CASSLSGESYNEQFF.

The chain has TRBV30 and TRBJ1-2; no clear D. The V and J ends lost 2 bases and 4 bases respectively, with 11 bases between them. The germline V gene has CDR1 GTSNPN and CDR2 SVGIG (reference sequence). The CDR3 length is 13 residues. The CDR3: CAWSFQSLYGYTF. In DNA, the CDR3 is TGTGCCTGGAGTTTCCAGTCCCTCTATGGCTACACCTTC.

This clone came up once. The rearrangement links TRBV5-8 to TRBJ2-1, with 7 bases that match TRBD2. V shed 0 bases and J 9 bases; nucleotides not matched to a gene: 9. This CDR3 is 15 amino acids long. CDR1 SGHTS and CDR2 YDEGEE come from the germline V gene. CDR3 loop: CASSLVSGIKVEQFF. CDR3 DNA: TGTGCCAGCAGCTTGGTCAGCGGGATAAAGGTTGAGCAGTTCTTC. Full variable domain (remainder filled in from reference TRBV5-8 and TRBJ2-1): EAGVTQSPTHLIKTRGQQATLRCSPISGHTSVYWYQQALGLGLQFLLWYDEGEERNRGNFPPRFSGRQFPNYSSELNVNALELEDSALYLCASSLVSGIKVEQFFGPGTRLTVL.